Ten or more counts support the clone carrying this T cell receptor beta chain. Antigen specificity is unknown. Time point given: sample taken at primary tumor resection. Whole RNA, which was extracted from tumor, nontumor lung tissue or frozen PBMC, was sequenced without any cell sorting. There were 72 donors, all of them untreated patients with early-stage non-small cell lung cancer. These data come from a study of spatial heterogeneity in lung cancer. About the research overall: Alpha-chain sequences were detected in numbers that were consistently lower than beta-chain sequences. General study points: In blood, ubiquitous expanded tumor TCRs appeared more at resection than follow-up.

Individually, TCR cDNA molecules were each labelled with a unique molecular identifier. Via MiXCR, TCRdb re-called the 5' RACE reads, giving one row per CDR3 protein. The table shows about 30,000 distinct CDR3 sequences, with roughly 8% occurring only once. With 3 bases removed from V and 8 bases from J, the gap between germline ends came to 17 bases. The CDR3 runs 15 residues. The V gene's germline CDR1 is SEHNR and CDR2 FQNEAQ (reference sequence). The chain recombines TRBV7-9 with TRBJ2-1; D is tentatively TRBD1 or TRBD2 (5 bases each). This receptor was identified in a female donor with early-stage non-small cell lung cancer. Sequencing used PBMCs, obtained at surgery. In DNA, the CDR3 is TGTGCCAGCAGCTTCGCCGGGACCGGGATCGATGAGCAGTTCTTC. This gives the protein CASSFAGTGIDEQFF.